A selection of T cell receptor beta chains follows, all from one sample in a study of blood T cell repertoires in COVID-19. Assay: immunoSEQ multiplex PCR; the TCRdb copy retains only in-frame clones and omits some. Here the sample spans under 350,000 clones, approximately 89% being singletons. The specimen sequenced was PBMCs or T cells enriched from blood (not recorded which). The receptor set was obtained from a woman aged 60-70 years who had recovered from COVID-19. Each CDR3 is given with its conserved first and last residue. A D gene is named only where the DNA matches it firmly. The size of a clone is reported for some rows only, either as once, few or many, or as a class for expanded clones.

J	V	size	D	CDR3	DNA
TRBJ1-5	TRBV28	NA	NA	CAARVYDSNQPQHF	TGTGCCGCGAGGGTTTACGATAGCAATCAGCCCCAGCATTTT
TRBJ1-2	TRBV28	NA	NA	CASSDTGLANYGYTF	TGTGCCAGCAGCGACACAGGGTTAGCTAACTATGGCTACACCTTC
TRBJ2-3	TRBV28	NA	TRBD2	CASSPLAGGRTDTQYF	TGTGCCAGCAGTCCCCTAGCGGGGGGACGCACAGATACGCAGTATTTT
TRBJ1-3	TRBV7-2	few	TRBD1	CASSPSTGSSGNTIYF	TGTGCCAGCAGCCCCTCGACAGGGTCCTCTGGAAACACCATATATTTT
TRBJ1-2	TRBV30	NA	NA	CAWSGNTRGGYTF	TGTGCCTGGAGTGGTAACACCAGGGGTGGCTACACCTTC
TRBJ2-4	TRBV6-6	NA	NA	CASSYSPADIQYF	TGTGCCAGCAGTTACTCGCCGGCGGACATTCAGTACTTC
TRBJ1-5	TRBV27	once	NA	CASSLNDKRPQHF	TGTGCCAGCAGTTTAAACGATAAGAGGCCCCAGCATTTT
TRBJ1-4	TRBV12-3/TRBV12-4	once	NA	CASSGGGLFF	TGTGCCAGCAGTGGGGGAGGGCTGTTTTTT
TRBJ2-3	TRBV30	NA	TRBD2	CAWSAGDQDTQYF	TGTGCCTGGAGCGCGGGAGACCAAGATACGCAGTATTTT
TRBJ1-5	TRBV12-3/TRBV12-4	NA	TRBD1	CAGGVGNQPQHF	TGTGCAGGGGGCGTAGGCAATCAGCCCCAGCATTTT
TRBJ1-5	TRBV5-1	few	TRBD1	CASSLNRGEPQHF	TGCGCCAGCAGCTTGAACAGGGGCGAACCCCAGCATTTT
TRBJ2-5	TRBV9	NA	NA	CASSPRLGETQYF	TGTGCCAGCAGCCCCCGACTAGGGGAGACCCAGTACTTC
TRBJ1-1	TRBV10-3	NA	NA	CAISEDSLGAFF	TGTGCCATCAGTGAGGACTCCCTTGGCGCTTTCTTT
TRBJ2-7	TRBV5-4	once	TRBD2	CASSPPGLGFYEQYF	TGTGCCAGCAGCCCACCGGGACTAGGTTTTTACGAGCAGTACTTC
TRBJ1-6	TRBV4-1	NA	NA	CASSQGGLTPLHF	TGCGCCAGCAGCCAAGGAGGCCTTACACCCCTCCACTTT
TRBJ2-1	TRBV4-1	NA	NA	CASSQDQGTRQFF	TGCGCCAGCAGCCAAGATCAGGGCACGAGGCAGTTCTTC
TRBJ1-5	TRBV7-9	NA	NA	CASSSQDGNQPQHF	TGTGCCAGCAGCTCACAGGACGGGAATCAGCCCCAGCATTTT
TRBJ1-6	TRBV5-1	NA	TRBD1	CASSSDAGTGGSPLHF	TGCGCCAGCAGCTCCGACGCCGGGACAGGGGGGTCACCCCTCCACTTT
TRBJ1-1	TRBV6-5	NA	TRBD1	CASSSNRGYTNTEAFF	TGTGCCAGCAGTTCTAACAGGGGCTATACGAACACTGAAGCTTTCTTT
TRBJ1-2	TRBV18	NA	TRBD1	CASSPPGQLYGYTF	TGTGCCAGCTCACCTCCGGGACAGCTTTATGGCTACACCTTC
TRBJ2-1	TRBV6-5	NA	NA	CASGRVNEQFF	TGTGCCAGCGGCAGGGTCAATGAGCAGTTCTTC
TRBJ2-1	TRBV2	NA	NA	CASSEGWLSNEQFF	TGTGCCAGCAGTGAGGGCTGGCTGAGCAATGAGCAGTTCTTC
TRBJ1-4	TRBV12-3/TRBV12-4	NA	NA	CASSLNSGKLFF	TGTGCCAGCAGTTTGAATAGTGGAAAACTGTTTTTT
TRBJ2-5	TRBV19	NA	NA	CASSMDPAGLQETQYF	TGTGCCAGTAGTATGGATCCAGCGGGTCTCCAAGAGACCCAGTACTTC
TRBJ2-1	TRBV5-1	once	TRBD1	CASSSGQGDNEQFF	TGCGCCAGCAGCTCGGGACAGGGGGACAATGAGCAGTTCTTC
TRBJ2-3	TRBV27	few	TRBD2	CASSIIAGSADTQYF	TGTGCCAGCAGTATTATAGCGGGAAGCGCGGATACGCAGTATTTT
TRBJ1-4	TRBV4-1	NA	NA	CASSQREAFNEKLFF	TGCGCCAGCAGCCAGAGAGAGGCGTTTAATGAAAAACTGTTTTTT
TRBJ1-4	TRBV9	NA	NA	CASSFPGEKLFF	TGTGCCAGCAGCTTCCCGGGGGAAAAACTGTTTTTT
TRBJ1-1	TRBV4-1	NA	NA	CASSQDSSTRPEAFF	TGCGCCAGCAGCCAAGACTCGTCCACTCGCCCTGAAGCTTTCTTT
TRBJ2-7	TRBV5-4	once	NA	CASSFTGNHEQYF	TGTGCCAGCAGCTTCACAGGGAACCACGAGCAGTACTTC
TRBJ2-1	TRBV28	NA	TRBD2	CASSLYPRLAGGHEQFF	TGTGCCAGCAGTTTATACCCCCGACTAGCGGGAGGGCATGAGCAGTTCTTC
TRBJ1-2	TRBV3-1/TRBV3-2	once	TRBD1	CAAQSGTEVSGYTF	TGTGCCGCCCAATCCGGGACAGAAGTAAGTGGCTACACCTTC
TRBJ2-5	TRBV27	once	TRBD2	CASRELAGGETQYF	TGTGCCAGCAGAGAACTAGCGGGGGGGGAGACCCAGTACTTC
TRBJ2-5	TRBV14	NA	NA	CASSPPGGRETQYF	TGTGCCAGCAGCCCCCCGGGGGGCAGAGAGACCCAGTACTTC
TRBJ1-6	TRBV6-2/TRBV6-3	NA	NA	CASSRRGADYNSPLHF	TGTGCCAGCAGTCGCCGGGGGGCGGATTATAATTCACCCCTCCACTTT
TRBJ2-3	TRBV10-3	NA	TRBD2	CAISDIAGLSTSTDTQYF	TGTGCCATCAGTGATATAGCGGGCCTTTCCACTAGCACAGATACGCAGTATTTT
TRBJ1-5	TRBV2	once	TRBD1	CASTQGVDQPQHF	TGTGCCAGTACACAGGGGGTTGATCAGCCCCAGCATTTT
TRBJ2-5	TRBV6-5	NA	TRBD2	CASSYKRLAGGETQYF	TGTGCCAGCAGTTACAAGAGACTAGCGGGAGGAGAGACCCAGTACTTC